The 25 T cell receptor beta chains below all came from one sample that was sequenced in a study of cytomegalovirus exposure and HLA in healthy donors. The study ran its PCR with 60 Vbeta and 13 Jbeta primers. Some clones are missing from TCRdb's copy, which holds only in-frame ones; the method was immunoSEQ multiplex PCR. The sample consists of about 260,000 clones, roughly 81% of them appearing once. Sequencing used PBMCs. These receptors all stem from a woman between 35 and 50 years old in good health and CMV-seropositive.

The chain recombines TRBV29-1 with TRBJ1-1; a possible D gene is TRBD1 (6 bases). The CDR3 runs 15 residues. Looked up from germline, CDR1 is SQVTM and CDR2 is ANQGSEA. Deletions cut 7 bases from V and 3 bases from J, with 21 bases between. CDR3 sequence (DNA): TGCAGCGGCACAAACACAGGGCTTGGTGACACTGAAGCTTTCTTT. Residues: CSGTNTGLGDTEAFF.

The CDR3 loop reads CASSLTVNYGYTF. DNA of the CDR3: TGTGCCAGCAGCCTTACAGTTAACTATGGCTACACCTTC. The chain links TRBV5-6 to TRBJ1-2; D is undetermined. CDR1 is SGHDT and CDR2 is YYEEEE in the germline V gene. With 4 bases removed from V and 1 base from J, the gap between germline ends came to 8 bases. The CDR3 length is 13 residues.

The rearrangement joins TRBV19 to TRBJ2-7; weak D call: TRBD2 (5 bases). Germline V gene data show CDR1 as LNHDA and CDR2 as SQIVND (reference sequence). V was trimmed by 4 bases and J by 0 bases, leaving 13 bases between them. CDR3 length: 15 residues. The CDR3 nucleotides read TGTGCCAGTAGTACCGTGGGGAGTTCCTCCTACGAGCAGTACTTC. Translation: CASSTVGSSSYEQYF.

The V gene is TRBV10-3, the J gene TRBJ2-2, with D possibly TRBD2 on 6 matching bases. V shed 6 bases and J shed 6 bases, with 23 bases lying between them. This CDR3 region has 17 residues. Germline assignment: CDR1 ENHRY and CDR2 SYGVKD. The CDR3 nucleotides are TGTGCCATCAGCGCCCAGACGCAGACTAGTAACGCCGGGGAGCTGTTTTTT. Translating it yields CAISAQTQTSNAGELFF.

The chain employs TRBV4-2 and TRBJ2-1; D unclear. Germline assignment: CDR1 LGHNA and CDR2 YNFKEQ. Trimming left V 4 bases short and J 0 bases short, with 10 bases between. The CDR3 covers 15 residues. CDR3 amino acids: CASSLSVSSYNEQFF. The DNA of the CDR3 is TGTGCCAGCAGCCTCTCGGTTTCCTCCTACAATGAGCAGTTCTTC.

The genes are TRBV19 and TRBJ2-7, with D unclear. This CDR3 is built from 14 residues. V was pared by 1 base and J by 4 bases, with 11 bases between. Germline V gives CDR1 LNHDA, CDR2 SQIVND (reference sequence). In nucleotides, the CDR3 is TGTGCCAGTAGTATAGCAGCAGGATCTTACGAGCAGTACTTC. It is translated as CASSIAAGSYEQYF.

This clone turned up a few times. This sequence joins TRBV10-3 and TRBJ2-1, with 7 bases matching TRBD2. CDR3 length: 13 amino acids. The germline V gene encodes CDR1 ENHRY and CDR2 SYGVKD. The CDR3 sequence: CATRAGEVDEQFF. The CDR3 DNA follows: TGTGCTACAAGGGCGGGAGAGGTCGATGAGCAGTTCTTC.

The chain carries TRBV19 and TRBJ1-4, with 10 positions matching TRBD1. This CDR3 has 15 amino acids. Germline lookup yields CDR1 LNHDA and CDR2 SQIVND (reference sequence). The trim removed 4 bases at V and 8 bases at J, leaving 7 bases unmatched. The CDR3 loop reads CASSTTGGIGEKLFF. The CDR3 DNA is TGTGCCAGTAGTACGACAGGGGGCATAGGGGAAAAACTGTTTTTT.

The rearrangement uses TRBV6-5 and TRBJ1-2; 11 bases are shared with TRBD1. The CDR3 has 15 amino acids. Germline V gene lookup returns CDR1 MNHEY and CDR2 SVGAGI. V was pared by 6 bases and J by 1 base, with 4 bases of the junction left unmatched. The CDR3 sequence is CASRPGTGGNYGYTF. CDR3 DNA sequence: TGTGCCAGCAGACCCGGGACAGGGGGTAACTATGGCTACACCTTC.

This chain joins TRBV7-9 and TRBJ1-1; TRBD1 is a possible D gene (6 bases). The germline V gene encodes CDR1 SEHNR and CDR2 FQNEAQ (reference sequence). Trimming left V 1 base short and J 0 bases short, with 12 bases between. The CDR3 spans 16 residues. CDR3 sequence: CASSLGRGQMNTEAFF. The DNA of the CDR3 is TGTGCCAGCAGCTTAGGGCGGGGGCAGATGAACACTGAAGCTTTCTTT.

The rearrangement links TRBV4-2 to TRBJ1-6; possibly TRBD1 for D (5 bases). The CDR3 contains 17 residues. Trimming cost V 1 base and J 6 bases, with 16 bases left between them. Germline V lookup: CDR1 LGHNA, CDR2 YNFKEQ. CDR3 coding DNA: TGTGCCAGCAGCCAAGTTTTGGGAGGGGCCGGTAATTCACCCCTCCACTTT. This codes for CASSQVLGGAGNSPLHF.

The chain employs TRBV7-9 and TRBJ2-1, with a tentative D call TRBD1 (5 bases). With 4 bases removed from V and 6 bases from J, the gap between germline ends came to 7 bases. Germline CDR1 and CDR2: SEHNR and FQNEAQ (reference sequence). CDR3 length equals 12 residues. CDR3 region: CASSSQVNEQFF. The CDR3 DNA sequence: TGTGCCAGCAGCTCACAGGTCAATGAGCAGTTCTTC.

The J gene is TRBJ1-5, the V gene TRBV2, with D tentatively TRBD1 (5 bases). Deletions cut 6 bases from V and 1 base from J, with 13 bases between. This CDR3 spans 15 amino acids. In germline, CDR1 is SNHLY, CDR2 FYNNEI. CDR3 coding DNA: TGTGCCAGCAGACTTCAGGGTTACAGCAATCAGCCCCAGCATTTT. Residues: CASRLQGYSNQPQHF.

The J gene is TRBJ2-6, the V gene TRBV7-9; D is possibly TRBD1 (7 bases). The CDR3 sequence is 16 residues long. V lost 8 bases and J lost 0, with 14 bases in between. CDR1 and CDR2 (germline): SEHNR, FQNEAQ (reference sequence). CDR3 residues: CASLYRGGSGANVLTF. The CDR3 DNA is TGTGCCAGCTTATACAGGGGAGGCTCTGGGGCCAACGTCCTGACTTTC.

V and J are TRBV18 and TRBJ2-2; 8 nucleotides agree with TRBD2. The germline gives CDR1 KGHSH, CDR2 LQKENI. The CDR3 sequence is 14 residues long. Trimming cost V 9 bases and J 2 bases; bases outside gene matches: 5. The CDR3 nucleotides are TGTGCCAGTGTTGCGGGGGGCAACACCGGGGAGCTGTTTTTT. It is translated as CASVAGGNTGELFF. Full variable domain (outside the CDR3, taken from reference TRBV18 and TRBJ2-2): NAGVMQNPRHLVRRRGQEARLRCSPMKGHSHVYWYRQLPEEGLKFMVYLQKENIIDESGMPKERFSAEFPKEGPSILRIQQVVRGDSAAYFCASVAGGNTGELFFGEGSRLTVL.

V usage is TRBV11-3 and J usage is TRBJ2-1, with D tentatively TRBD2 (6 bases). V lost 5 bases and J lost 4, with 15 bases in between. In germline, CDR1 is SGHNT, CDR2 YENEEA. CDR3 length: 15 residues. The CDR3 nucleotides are TGTGCCAGCAGCATCGGGTTCGGAGGGTACAATGAGCAGTTCTTC. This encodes CASSIGFGGYNEQFF. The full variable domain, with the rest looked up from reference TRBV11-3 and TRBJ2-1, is EAGVVQSPRYKIIEKKQPVAFWCNPISGHNTLYWYLQNLGQGPELLIRYENEEAVDDSQLPKDRFSAERLKGVDSTLKIQPAELGDSAVYLCASSIGFGGYNEQFFGPGTRLTVL.

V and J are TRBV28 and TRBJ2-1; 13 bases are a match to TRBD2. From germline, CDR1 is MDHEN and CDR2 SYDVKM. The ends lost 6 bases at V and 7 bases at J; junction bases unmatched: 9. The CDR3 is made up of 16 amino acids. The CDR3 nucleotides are TGTGCCAGCAGCTCCCAGGGGACTAGCGGGGCAAATGAGCAGTTCTTC. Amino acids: CASSSQGTSGANEQFF.

The CDR3 region has the DNA TGTGCCAGCAGCCTGGGGGGCGGACAGGGGACTTCAAGAGCTTTCTTT. Translated, it gives CASSLGGGQGTSRAFF. This rearrangement joins TRBV16 to TRBJ1-1; 9 bases fit TRBD1. This CDR3 is 16 amino acids long. CDR1 is KGHSY, CDR2 FQNENV, per germline. The V gene end was trimmed by 4 bases and the J gene end by 10 bases; junction bases not matched to a gene: 16.

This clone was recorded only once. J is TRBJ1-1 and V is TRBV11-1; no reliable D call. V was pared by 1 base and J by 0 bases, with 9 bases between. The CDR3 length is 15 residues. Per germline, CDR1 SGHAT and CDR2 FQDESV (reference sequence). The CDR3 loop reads CASSLGATLNTEAFF. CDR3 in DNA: TGTGCCAGCAGCTTAGGTGCGACATTGAACACTGAAGCTTTCTTT.

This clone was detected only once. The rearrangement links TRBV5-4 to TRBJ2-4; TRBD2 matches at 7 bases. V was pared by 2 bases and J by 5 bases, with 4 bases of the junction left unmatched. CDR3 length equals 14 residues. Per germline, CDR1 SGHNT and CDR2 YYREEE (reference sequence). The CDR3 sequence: CASSFGGSQNIQYF. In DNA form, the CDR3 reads TGTGCCAGCAGCTTTGGCGGGAGCCAAAACATTCAGTACTTC.

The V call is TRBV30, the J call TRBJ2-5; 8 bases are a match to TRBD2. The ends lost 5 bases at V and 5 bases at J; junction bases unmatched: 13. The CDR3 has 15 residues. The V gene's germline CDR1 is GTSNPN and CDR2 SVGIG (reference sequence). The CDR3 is CAWHVAGGLGETQYF. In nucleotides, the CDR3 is TGTGCCTGGCACGTGGCGGGAGGCCTAGGGGAGACCCAGTACTTC.

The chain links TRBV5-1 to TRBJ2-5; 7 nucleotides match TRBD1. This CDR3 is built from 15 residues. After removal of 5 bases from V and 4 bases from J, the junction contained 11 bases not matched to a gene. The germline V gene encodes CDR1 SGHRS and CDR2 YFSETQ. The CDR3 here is CASRNFDREPETQYF. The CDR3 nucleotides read TGCGCCAGCAGAAATTTTGACAGGGAGCCAGAGACCCAGTACTTC. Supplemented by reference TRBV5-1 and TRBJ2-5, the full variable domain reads KAGVTQTPRYLIKTRGQQVTLSCSPISGHRSVSWYQQTPGQGLQFLFEYFSETQRNKGNFPGRFSGRQFSNSRSEMNVSTLELGDSALYLCASRNFDREPETQYFGPGTRLLVL.

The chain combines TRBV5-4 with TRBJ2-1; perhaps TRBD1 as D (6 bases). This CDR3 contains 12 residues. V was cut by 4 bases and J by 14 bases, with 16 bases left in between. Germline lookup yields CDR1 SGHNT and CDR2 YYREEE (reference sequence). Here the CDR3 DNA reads TGTGCCAGCAGCCCCAAAAACAGGGAAGAGTTCTTC. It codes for CASSPKNREEFF.

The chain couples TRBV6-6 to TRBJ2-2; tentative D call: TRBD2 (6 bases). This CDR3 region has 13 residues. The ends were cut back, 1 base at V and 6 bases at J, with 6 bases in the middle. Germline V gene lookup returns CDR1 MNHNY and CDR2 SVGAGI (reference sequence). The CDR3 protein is CASSYWEAGELFF. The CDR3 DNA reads TGTGCCAGCAGTTACTGGGAGGCCGGGGAGCTGTTTTTT.

CDR3 sequence: CASTEDKSSRKLFF. CDR3 in DNA: TGTGCCAGCACCGAGGATAAGTCGAGTCGAAAACTGTTTTTT. The rearrangement links TRBV6-5 to TRBJ1-4; D is uncertain. This CDR3 is 14 amino acids long. Between the trimmed V and J ends, which lost 7 bases and 10 bases, there was a span of 19 bases. Germline V CDR1 and CDR2: MNHEY, SVGAGI.